This T cell receptor beta chain was identified during a study of shared clonotypes between healthy human individuals. Looking at the study overall: The study used three CD4 naive, three CD4 memory, two CD8 naive and one CD8 memory plate per donor. Notes on the study in general: Among donors, sharing of clonotypes was expected to be affected by sequencing depth. The generation probabilities recorded for non-shared clonotypes fell below those of clonotypes shared by all four donors.

V was pared by 5 bases and J by 5 bases, with 4 bases of the junction left unmatched. CDR3 length equals 13 residues. The germline gives CDR1 SGHNT, CDR2 YENEEA. The sorted-subset replicate PCRs were given about 210 ng DNA, which is tens of thousands of T cell genomes. Sequenced by immunoSEQ multiplex PCR; TCRdb stores in-frame clones only, minus some. The sample consists of fewer than 200,000 clones, approximately 62% of them appearing once. This clone came up a few times. Its antigen is still unknown. The chain is built from TRBV11-3 and TRBJ2-3; 7 positions agree with TRBD2. The sequenced material came from memory CD4+ T cells sorted from blood. The subset here: CD45RA-negative fraction. The receptor's source is a man younger than 45 in good health. The CDR3 nucleotides are TGTGCCAGCAGCCCCGAGCGGGAAGATACGCAGTATTTT. Its protein product is CASSPEREDTQYF.